This TCR beta chain was identified in a study of type 1 regulatory T cells (TCRdb year 2021). About the investigation overall: The study characterized an in vitro protocol that generated a Tr1-enriched, alloantigen-specific CD4 T cell product named T-allo10. T-allo10 was being tested clinically in patients with hematological malignancies who were undergoing allogeneic hematopoietic stem cell transplantation.

Trimming costs V 4 bases and J 6 bases, and their ends lie 22 bases apart. The CDR3 numbers 16 residues from cysteine through phenylalanine. The retained sequence is limited to the CDR3, 48 bases, with the frame set at the first base. From a lookup of the germline V gene, CDR1 and CDR2 are SNHLY and FYNNEI. The sequencing machine was an Illumina MiSeq. TCRdb cleaned the public reads at Q25 with fastp, built clones with MiXCR and kept in-frame beta chains. Rows with one shared CDR3 protein collapse into an entry with the most common genes and DNA. The sample includes approximately 21,000 distinct CDR3 sequences, with about 45% observed a single time. The ten largest clones capture 4% to 6% of the sample. About this clonotype: Its target antigen remains unknown. Nothing much larger sits one base from this clone, and base qualities are not available.

The specimen was cultured T cells, either the whole culture or a sorted T cell fraction (not recorded which). The chain couples TRBV2 to TRBJ2-7; possibly the D gene is TRBD2, per 6 matching bases. The origin of this receptor is a human donor in good health. The CDR3 region: CASSAEGSISAGEQYF. The nucleotide sequence reads TGTGCCAGCAGTGCCGAAGGTAGCATCTCAGCGGGCGAGCAGTACTTC.